Shown below are 24 T cell receptor beta chains from a single sample sequenced in a study of blood T cell repertoires in COVID-19. TCRdb's copy holds only in-frame clones and misses some; the assay was immunoSEQ multiplex PCR. The data hold about 180,000 clones, with around four fifths observed a single time. Sequencing input: peripheral blood. All receptors derive from a woman aged 55-70 years with acute or convalescent COVID-19.

For the CDR3, the DNA is TGTGCCAGCAGTGAAAGAAGGCAGGGGGCCCTCCACTTT. Amino acid sequence: CASSERRQGALHF. The chain recombines TRBV2 with TRBJ1-6, with TRBD1 matching over 7 bases. The CDR3 runs 13 residues. J was trimmed by 14 bases and V by 2 bases; bases with no gene match: 6. CDR1 is SNHLY and CDR2 is FYNNEI in the germline V gene.

J is TRBJ2-7 and V is TRBV7-2; 8 bases are a match to TRBD1. The CDR3 totals 16 residues. Germline V gene data show CDR1 as SGHTA and CDR2 as FQGNSA. V lost 4 bases and J lost 1; bases outside the gene matches: 9. The CDR3 DNA reads as TGTGCCAGCAGCTCCAATTCGGACAGGGTTTCCTACGAGCAGTACTTC. It yields the protein CASSSNSDRVSYEQYF.

The V and J genes are TRBV5-6 and TRBJ2-3; the D gene is possibly TRBD2 (6 bases). This CDR3 has 16 amino acids. V shed 0 bases and J shed 5 bases, with 16 bases lying between them. Germline values: CDR1 SGHDT, CDR2 YYEEEE. CDR3 nucleotides: TGTGCCAGCAGCTTGGTGGGGACTTGGGTGAAAGATACGCAGTATTTT. Translation: CASSLVGTWVKDTQYF.

CDR3 sequence (DNA): TGTGCCAGCAGTTCCCTCTATGGCTACACCTTC. Amino acid sequence: CASSSLYGYTF. V is TRBV28 and J is TRBJ1-2, with unresolved D. Trimming removed 4 bases from V and 4 bases from J, with 4 bases in between. This CDR3 spans 11 amino acids. The germline V gene encodes CDR1 MDHEN and CDR2 SYDVKM.

This rearrangement joins TRBV11-2 to TRBJ2-7; D ambiguous. V lost 3 bases to trimming and J lost 2 bases, with 11 bases between them. The length of the CDR3 is 14 residues. Germline assignment: CDR1 SGHAT and CDR2 FQNNGV. The CDR3 loop is CASSFSEYPYEQYF. In nucleotides, the CDR3 is TGTGCCAGCAGCTTCTCGGAGTACCCCTACGAGCAGTACTTC.

The J gene is TRBJ1-1, the V gene TRBV5-5; D call uncertain. Trimming removed 4 bases at V and 1 base at J, with 11 bases between. The germline CDR1 and CDR2 sequences are SGHKS and YYEKEE (reference sequence). This CDR3 has 14 amino acids. This chain's CDR3 is CASSREGTNTEAFF. CDR3 nucleotide sequence: TGTGCCAGCAGCCGCGAGGGAACGAACACTGAAGCTTTCTTT.

The chain is built from TRBV27 and TRBJ2-1; 7 nucleotides agree with TRBD2. J gave up 13 bases and V 1 base, and 13 bases lay outside the gene matches. Germline V lookup: CDR1 MNHEY, CDR2 SMNVEV (reference sequence). The CDR3 loop spans 15 amino acids. The CDR3 here is CASSLFPMGGGFQFF. In DNA, the CDR3 is TGTGCCAGCAGTTTATTCCCTATGGGGGGGGGATTCCAGTTCTTC.

Only one count was recorded for this clone. J is TRBJ2-7 and V is TRBV2, with no clear D. The germline V gene encodes CDR1 SNHLY and CDR2 FYNNEI. The V end was cut by 3 bases, the J end by 2 bases, with 8 bases between. CDR3 length equals 13 residues. The CDR3 bases are TGTGCCAGCAGTGAGACACGAACCTACGAGCAGTACTTC. Its protein is CASSETRTYEQYF.

The chain links TRBV2 to TRBJ1-2, with a tentative D call TRBD1 (6 bases). This CDR3 is built from 15 residues. V lost 2 bases, J lost 7 bases, and 17 bases lay in between. The germline gives CDR1 SNHLY, CDR2 FYNNEI. The CDR3 is CASSELGGGSRGYTF. The DNA of the CDR3 is TGTGCCAGCAGTGAATTGGGCGGGGGCTCGCGTGGCTACACCTTC.

V gene TRBV2 combines with J gene TRBJ1-4; D is perhaps TRBD1 (6 bases). Germline CDR1 SNHLY, CDR2 FYNNEI. Trimming shortened V by 5 bases and J by 8 bases, and 9 bases separated the two germline ends. This CDR3 comprises 12 residues. CDR3 protein: CASSLRGEKLFF. CDR3 nucleotides: TGTGCCAGCAGTCTCAGGGGCGAAAAACTGTTTTTT.

With regard to this clone: An end of the junction does not agree with germline; a read error may underlie this. Other DNA sequences in the sample encode the same CDR3. CDR3 protein: CASSQEGNQPQHF. Here the CDR3 DNA reads TGTGCCAGCAGCCAGGAGGGCAATCAGCCTCAGCATTTT. V usage is TRBV6-5 and J usage is TRBJ1-5; no clear D. Germline values: CDR1 MNHEY, CDR2 SVGAGI. The CDR3 extends over 13 amino acids.

The chain employs TRBV18 and TRBJ2-7, with 8 nucleotides matching TRBD1. The trim removed 5 bases at V and 0 bases at J, leaving 6 bases unmatched. CDR1 KGHSH and CDR2 LQKENI come from the germline V gene. The CDR3 has 15 amino acids. Written as DNA, the CDR3 is TGTGCCAGCTCAACCGGACAGGGCGACTCCTACGAGCAGTACTTC. Its protein product is CASSTGQGDSYEQYF.

This chain uses TRBV9 with TRBJ2-3; D perhaps matches TRBD1 (5 bases). CDR3 length equals 15 residues. CDR1 and CDR2 (germline): SGDLS, YYNGEE. V lost 1 base to trimming and J lost 0 bases, with 9 bases between them. CDR3 loop: CASSVRGSSTDTQYF. The CDR3 DNA is TGTGCCAGCAGCGTAAGGGGTTCTAGCACAGATACGCAGTATTTT.

V gene TRBV9 combines with J gene TRBJ1-4, with 7 bases fitting TRBD1. V shed 4 bases and J 7 bases; nucleotides not matched to a gene: 13. CDR3 length equals 16 residues. Germline V gene data show CDR1 as SGDLS and CDR2 as YYNGEE. The CDR3 coding sequence is TGTGCCAGCAGCCCAGGGGGTCTAGGGGAAGGTGAAAAACTGTTTTTT. Amino acids: CASSPGGLGEGEKLFF. Drawing the rest from reference TRBV9 and TRBJ1-4, the complete variable domain is DSGVTQTPKHLITATGQRVTLRCSPRSGDLSVYWYQQSLDQGLQFLIQYYNGEERAKGNILERFSAQQFPDLHSELNLSSLELGDSALYFCASSPGGLGEGEKLFFGSGTQLSVL.

Concerning this clone: At the DNA level, this CDR3 is encoded by other sequences in the same sample as well. The chain employs TRBV20-1 and TRBJ1-2; unclear D gene. This CDR3 contains 11 residues. Germline CDR1 is DFQATT and CDR2 is SNEGSKA (reference sequence). V gave up 0 bases and J gave up 4 bases, with 3 bases separating them. CDR3 sequence (DNA): TGCAGTGCTAGAGACAGCTATGGCTACACCTTC. Protein: CSARDSYGYTF.

V is TRBV6-5 and J is TRBJ2-7; unclear D gene. CDR3 size: 12 residues. The germline V and J ends were trimmed by 6 bases and 0 bases, with 6 bases remaining between them. Germline assignment: CDR1 MNHEY and CDR2 SVGAGI. CDR3 nucleotides: TGTGCCAGCAGCGGTAACTCCTACGAGCAGTACTTC. Its translation is CASSGNSYEQYF.

The chain links TRBV6-6 to TRBJ1-1; 9 nucleotides agree with TRBD1. The ends lost 6 bases at V and 5 bases at J; junction bases unmatched: 7. From germline, CDR1 is MNHNY and CDR2 SVGAGI (reference sequence). This CDR3 comprises 14 residues. The CDR3, as DNA: TGTGCCAGCAGCTTACAGGGGGCGAGTACTGAAGCTTTCTTT. As protein: CASSLQGASTEAFF.

J is TRBJ2-1 and V is TRBV11-2; TRBD2 agrees at 8 bases. In germline, CDR1 is SGHAT, CDR2 FQNNGV. V shed 1 base and J 2 bases; nucleotides not matched to a gene: 10. The CDR3 sequence is 18 residues long. The CDR3 spells CASSLGGGQPQPYNEQFF. CDR3 nucleotides: TGTGCCAGCAGCTTAGGCGGGGGGCAGCCTCAACCCTACAATGAGCAGTTCTTC. Filled out from reference TRBV11-2 and TRBJ2-1, the complete variable domain reads EAGVAQSPRYKIIEKRQSVAFWCNPISGHATLYWYQQILGQGPKLLIQFQNNGVVDDSQLPKDRFSAERLKGVDSTLKIQPAKLEDSAVYLCASSLGGGQPQPYNEQFFGPGTRLTVL.

The chain uses TRBV24-1 and TRBJ1-5; D might be TRBD1 (6 bases). V gave up 4 bases and J gave up 1 base, with 10 bases separating them. In germline, CDR1 is KGHDR, CDR2 SFDVKD. The CDR3 is made up of 15 amino acids. The CDR3 region is CATSEDSGSNQPQHF. The CDR3 coding sequence is TGTGCCACCAGTGAGGACAGTGGGAGCAATCAGCCCCAGCATTTT.

V and J are TRBV7-9 and TRBJ2-1; no definite D call. The CDR3 length is 15 residues. The V gene's germline CDR1 is SEHNR and CDR2 FQNEAQ (reference sequence). Trimming removed 4 bases from V and 0 bases from J, with 10 bases in between. DNA of the CDR3: TGTGCCAGCAGCTGGGCCGGTAGCTCCTACAATGAGCAGTTCTTC. This sequence encodes CASSWAGSSYNEQFF.

Here the CDR3 reads CASSFYTGELFF. CDR3 nucleotide sequence: TGTGCCAGCAGCTTCTACACCGGGGAGCTGTTTTTT. The chain joins TRBV7-2 to TRBJ2-2; D is ambiguous. The V gene's germline CDR1 is SGHTA and CDR2 FQGNSA. The CDR3 totals 12 residues. V was cut by 3 bases and J by 3 bases, with 2 bases left in between.

The rearrangement joins TRBV7-2 to TRBJ1-4, with TRBD1 matching 10 bases. This CDR3 is 17 amino acids long. V dropped 5 bases and J dropped 6; count of bases not matched to a gene: 12. Germline CDR1 is SGHTA and CDR2 is FQGNSA. The CDR3 nucleotides read TGTGCCAGCAGCCCTTTGGGACTCGGGACAGGGGATGAAAAACTGTTTTTT. This translates into CASSPLGLGTGDEKLFF.

This sequence joins TRBV7-3 and TRBJ2-3, with 10 bases identical to TRBD2. Germline trimming cut 3 bases from V and 1 base from J; bases unmatched to any gene: 4. Per the germline V gene, CDR1 is SGHTA and CDR2 is FQGTGA. The CDR3 runs to 16 residues. CDR3 coding DNA: TGTGCCAGCAGCTTGAGCGGGGGGGCCGGCACAGATACGCAGTATTTT. Amino acid sequence: CASSLSGGAGTDTQYF.

This chain joins TRBV6-5 and TRBJ2-7; 7 bases fit TRBD1. The CDR3 spans 14 residues. CDR1 is MNHEY, CDR2 SVGAGI, per germline. V shed 6 bases, J shed 2 bases, and the junction held 7 bases outside the gene matches. CDR3 loop: CASRMTGQAYEQYF. CDR3 in DNA: TGTGCCAGCAGAATGACAGGGCAAGCCTACGAGCAGTACTTC.